This is a list of T cell receptor beta chains from one sample in a study of cytomegalovirus exposure and HLA in healthy donors. Using immunoSEQ multiplex PCR, the repertoire was profiled, and TCRdb retains in-frame clones only, with some absent. The sample shows more than 100,000 clones, about 80% of them seen only once. The sequenced material came from PBMCs. These receptors were obtained from a female donor in good health and CMV-seropositive. Each CDR3 is given with its conserved first and last residue.

len	j_gene	v_gene	CDR3aa
16	TRBJ2-1	TRBV19	CASSIDGGFGYNEQFF
15	TRBJ2-7	TRBV6-5	CASSRAGASLVEQYF
14	TRBJ2-7	TRBV5-4	CASSPGQRSYEQYF
16	TRBJ1-1	TRBV2	CASRETDSRGYTEAFF
17	TRBJ2-2	TRBV7-3	CASSSYDRVVNTGELFF
11	TRBJ1-4	TRBV6-8	CASSSTEKLFF
13	TRBJ2-1	TRBV6-5	CASTSMGGIEQFF
15	TRBJ2-3	TRBV6-9	CAILPAGASTDTQYF
15	TRBJ2-1	TRBV5-4	CASSHRDRAYNEQFF
15	TRBJ1-1	TRBV4-2	CASSPTPDRGAEAFF
13	TRBJ1-2	TRBV28	CASSPQVNYGYTF
15	TRBJ1-3	TRBV5-1	CASSLPGLQGNTIYF
12	TRBJ2-7	TRBV7-7	CASSTLGGEQYF
14	TRBJ2-7	TRBV7-6	CASSWDSHSYEQYF
14	TRBJ1-1	TRBV7-9	CASSLNRANTEAFF
13	TRBJ1-2	TRBV2	CASSVQGDYGYTF
14	TRBJ1-2	TRBV27	CASSRQGILYGYTF
14	TRBJ1-5	TRBV9	CASSVGRGDQPQHF
18	TRBJ2-7	TRBV5-1	CASSLAYDRGRVFYEQYF
14	TRBJ2-4	TRBV7-9	CASSRGQGRNIQYF
15	TRBJ1-2	TRBV6-5	CASSYSQGGYYGYTF
12	TRBJ2-5	TRBV5-4	CAQGAAQETQYF
14	TRBJ1-4	TRBV5-4	CASSFKQGSEKLFF
15	TRBJ2-7	TRBV29-1	CSVEWRGGESYEQYF
19	TRBJ2-1	TRBV7-9	CASSGGGTSGGKSYNEQFF
12	TRBJ1-2	TRBV4-2	CASSHGSYGYTF
14	TRBJ1-1	TRBV13	CASSSYDTNTEAFF
15	TRBJ2-2	TRBV6-4	CASSRDSRNTGELFF
14	TRBJ1-4	TRBV5-1	CASSFGTGAEKLFF
12	TRBJ2-1	TRBV6-6	CASSSEWYEQFF
15	TRBJ2-1	TRBV19	CASSMGGLGNGEQFF
15	TRBJ2-7	TRBV7-2	CASSLGGGLTYEQYF
13	TRBJ1-5	TRBV19	CATSGGASQPQHF
14	TRBJ1-1	TRBV5-1	CASSLGGAATEAFF
14	TRBJ2-1	TRBV27	CASTRDRETNEQFF
16	TRBJ2-1	TRBV7-8	CASSLLRSGGPSEQFF
14	TRBJ2-5	TRBV19	CASSITGGQETQYF
14	TRBJ2-7	TRBV6-1	CASSAQGISYEQYF
14	TRBJ1-1	TRBV2	CASSTGGKDTEAFF
13	TRBJ1-6	TRBV7-7	CASSTGYNSPLHF
13	TRBJ1-3	TRBV6-1	CASSLGSGNTIYF
18	TRBJ2-1	TRBV19	CASSRTGAPLSSYNEQFF
16	TRBJ2-1	TRBV7-6	CASSLIRQGALNEQFF
13	TRBJ1-5	TRBV27	CASSLRENQPQHF
16	TRBJ2-1	TRBV5-1	CASSPSAGGSYNEQFF
13	TRBJ2-7	TRBV28	CASSRSGSYEQYF
14	TRBJ2-5	TRBV30	CAWRGAGDPATQYF
14	TRBJ2-7	TRBV6-6	CASSYSKGAYEQYF
19	TRBJ2-5	TRBV4-3	CASSQVILAGAPHQETQYF
13	TRBJ1-5	TRBV5-1	CASSRDSNQPQHF
15	TRBJ2-2	TRBV5-1	CASSADISNTGELFF
15	TRBJ2-5	TRBV7-6	CASSRDRTVQETQYF
13	TRBJ1-5	TRBV30	CAWSVQGAQPQHF
14	TRBJ1-5	TRBV19	CASSIRTADQPQHF
11	TRBJ2-2	TRBV30	CAWAVTGELFF
13	TRBJ1-2	TRBV6-5	CASSYLYRDGYTF
14	TRBJ2-3	TRBV7-9	CASSAGGRTDTQYF
13	TRBJ1-5	TRBV30	CAWSPTTGQPQHF
17	TRBJ2-5	TRBV10-1	CASSEQKGQGRRETQYF